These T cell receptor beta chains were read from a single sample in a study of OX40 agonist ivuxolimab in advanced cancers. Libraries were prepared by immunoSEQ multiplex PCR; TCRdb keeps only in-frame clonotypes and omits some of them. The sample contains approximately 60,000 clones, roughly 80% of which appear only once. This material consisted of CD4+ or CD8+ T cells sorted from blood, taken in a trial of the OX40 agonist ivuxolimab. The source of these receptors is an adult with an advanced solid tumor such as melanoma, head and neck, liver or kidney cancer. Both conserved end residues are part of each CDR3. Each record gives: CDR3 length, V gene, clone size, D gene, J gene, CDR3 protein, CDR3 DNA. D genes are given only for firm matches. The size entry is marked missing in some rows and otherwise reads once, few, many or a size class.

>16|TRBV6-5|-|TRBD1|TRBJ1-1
CASSYGTVLLNTEAFF
TGTGCCAGCAGTTACGGGACAGTTCTTTTGAACACTGAAGCTTTCTTT
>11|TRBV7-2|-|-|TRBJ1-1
CASSPQGEAFF
TGTGCCAGCAGCCCTCAAGGTGAAGCTTTCTTT
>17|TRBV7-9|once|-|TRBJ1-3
CASSFLGGGLTGNTIYF
TGTGCCAGCAGCTTCCTAGGTGGGGGGCTAACCGGAAACACCATATATTTT
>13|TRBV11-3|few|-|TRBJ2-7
CASSLSGVEEQYF
TGTGCCAGCAGCTTATCGGGGGTGGAAGAGCAGTACTTC
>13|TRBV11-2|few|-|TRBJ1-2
CASMESANYGYTF
TGTGCCAGTATGGAGTCAGCTAACTATGGCTACACCTTC
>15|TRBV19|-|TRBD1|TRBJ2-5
CASSIGTGVWETQYF
TGTGCCAGTAGTATTGGGACAGGGGTTTGGGAGACCCAGTACTTC
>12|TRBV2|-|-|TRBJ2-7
CAGGTRAYEQYF
TGTGCCGGGGGGACACGAGCCTACGAGCAGTACTTC
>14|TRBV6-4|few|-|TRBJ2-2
CASSEVANTGELFF
TGTGCCAGCAGTGAGGTTGCGAACACCGGGGAGCTGTTTTTT
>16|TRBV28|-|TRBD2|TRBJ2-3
CASSPTSGGRADTQYF
TGTGCCAGCAGCCCTACCTCGGGGGGGCGGGCAGATACGCAGTATTTT
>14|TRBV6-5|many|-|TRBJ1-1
CASSLLGGNTEAFF
TGTGCCAGCAGCCTTCTGGGGGGGAACACTGAAGCTTTCTTT
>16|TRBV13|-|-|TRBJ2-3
CATKLSSGTSTDTQYF
TGTGCCACAAAGTTGAGTAGCGGTACTAGCACAGATACGCAGTATTTT
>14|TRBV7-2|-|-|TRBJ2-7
CASSVQGGVYEQYF
TGTGCCAGCAGCGTGCAGGGGGGAGTCTACGAGCAGTACTTC
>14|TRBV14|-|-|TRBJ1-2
CASSQEYINYGYTF
TGTGCCAGCAGCCAAGAGTACATTAACTATGGCTACACCTTC
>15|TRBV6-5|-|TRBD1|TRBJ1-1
CASSTWTGGIAEAFF
TGTGCCAGCAGTACCTGGACAGGGGGCATCGCTGAAGCTTTCTTT
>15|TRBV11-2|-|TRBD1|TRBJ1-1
CASSFRTGPNTEAFF
TGTGCCAGCAGCTTTCGGACAGGGCCGAACACTGAAGCTTTCTTT
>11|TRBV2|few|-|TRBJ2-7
CASTPAAEQYF
TGTGCCAGCACCCCAGCCGCCGAGCAGTACTTC
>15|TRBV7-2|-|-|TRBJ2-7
CASSQSPGGLYEQYF
TGTGCCAGCAGCCAGAGCCCGGGCGGACTCTACGAGCAGTACTTC
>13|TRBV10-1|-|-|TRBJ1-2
CASSNDMNYGYTF
TGCGCCAGCAGTAACGACATGAACTATGGCTACACCTTC
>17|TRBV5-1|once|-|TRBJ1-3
CASSLTGGTAGGNTIYF
TGCGCCAGCAGCTTAACGGGGGGGACCGCAGGTGGAAACACCATATATTTT
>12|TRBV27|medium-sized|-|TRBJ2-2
CASSLSVGELFF
TGTGCCAGCAGTTTATCGGTCGGGGAGCTGTTTTTT
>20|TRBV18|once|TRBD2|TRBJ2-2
CASSPPNQRLAGGGTGELFF
TGTGCCAGCTCACCACCGAACCAAAGACTAGCGGGAGGTGGTACCGGGGAGCTGTTTTTT